This T cell receptor beta chain was sequenced in a study of shared T cell receptors in the human thymus. Profiled with immunoSEQ multiplex PCR; TCRdb holds only in-frame clones, not every one. The profile shows more than 550,000 clones, over 75% of them singletons. The CDR3 runs 14 residues. Germline V lookup: CDR1 MNHEY, CDR2 SVGAGI. V was cut by 4 bases and J by 0 bases, with 4 bases left in between. The sample was also reused in another study, on human thymus T cells. This second study notes: Thymic and blood repertoires appeared to show biased V and J gene usage.

Input material: thymocytes. The chain carries TRBV6-5 and TRBJ2-6; no firm D call. The sequence came from a boy younger than two with a congenital heart defect. CDR3 nucleotides: TGTGCCAGCAGTTGTAACTCTGGGGCCAACGTCCTGACTTTC. Translated, it gives CASSCNSGANVLTF.